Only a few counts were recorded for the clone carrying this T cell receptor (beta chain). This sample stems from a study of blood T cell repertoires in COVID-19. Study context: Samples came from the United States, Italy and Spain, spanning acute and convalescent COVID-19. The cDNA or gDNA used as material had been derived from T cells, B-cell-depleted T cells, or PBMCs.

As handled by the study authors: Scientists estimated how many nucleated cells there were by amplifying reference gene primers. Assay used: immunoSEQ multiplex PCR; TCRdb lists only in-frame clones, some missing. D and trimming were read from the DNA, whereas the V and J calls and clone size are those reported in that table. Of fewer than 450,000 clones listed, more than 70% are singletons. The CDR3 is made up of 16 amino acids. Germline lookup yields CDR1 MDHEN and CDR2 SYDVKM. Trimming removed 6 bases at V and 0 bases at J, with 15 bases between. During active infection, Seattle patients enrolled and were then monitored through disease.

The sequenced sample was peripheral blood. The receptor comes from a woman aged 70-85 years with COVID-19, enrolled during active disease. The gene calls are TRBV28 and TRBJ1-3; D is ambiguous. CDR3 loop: CASSWRMTYSGNTIYF. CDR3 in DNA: TGTGCCAGCAGCTGGAGAATGACTTACTCTGGAAACACCATATATTTT.